One T cell receptor beta chain is described in this entry. Its matching antigen is unknown. The data originate from a study of human versus mouse CDR3 diversity and MHC coevolution. Overall study findings and caveats: Compared with mice, human CDR3s carried more deletions and insertions on average.

Method: immunoSEQ multiplex PCR; TCRdb's copy keeps in-frame clones and lacks some. The data hold about 60,000 clones, with roughly 94% observed a single time. The CDR3 is 13 amino acids. The germline gives CDR1 LGHNT, CDR2 FRNRAP. Trimming took 0 bases from V and 3 from J, leaving 5 bases between them. The sample taken for sequencing was naive CD4+ T cells from blood. Regarding subset: CD45RO-negative CD62L-positive naive CD4 T cells. This TCR came from a person between 55 and 70 years old in good health. This chain joins TRBV12-5 and TRBJ1-1; D unclear. CDR3 DNA sequence: TGTGCTAGTGGTTTGGTTAAATACACTGAAGCTTTCTTT. Amino acids: CASGLVKYTEAFF.